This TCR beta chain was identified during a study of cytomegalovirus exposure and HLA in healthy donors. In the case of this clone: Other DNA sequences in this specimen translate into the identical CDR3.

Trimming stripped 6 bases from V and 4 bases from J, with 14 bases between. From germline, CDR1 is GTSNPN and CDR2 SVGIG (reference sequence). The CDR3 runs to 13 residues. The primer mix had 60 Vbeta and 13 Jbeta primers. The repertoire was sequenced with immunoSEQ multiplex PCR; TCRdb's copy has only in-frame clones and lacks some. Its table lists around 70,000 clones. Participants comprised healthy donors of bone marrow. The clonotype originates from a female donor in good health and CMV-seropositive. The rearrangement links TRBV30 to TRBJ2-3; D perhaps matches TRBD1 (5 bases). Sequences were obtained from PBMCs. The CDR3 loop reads CACHTKGSDTQYF. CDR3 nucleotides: TGTGCCTGTCACACAAAGGGGTCAGATACGCAGTATTTT.